Given below is one TCR beta chain in context. Those enrolled in Seattle joined during active infection and were followed longitudinally afterward. This entry belongs to a study of blood T cell repertoires in COVID-19. Study-level information: The samples span acute and convalescent COVID-19 from the United States, Italy and Spain. Sample material is recorded as cDNA or gDNA derived from T cells, B-cell-depleted T cells, or PBMCs.

Per the original data handling: Reference gene primer amplification gave nucleated cell count estimates. This table comes from immunoSEQ multiplex PCR, and its TCRdb copy is limited to in-frame clones, with some not included. The V and J calls and clone size were taken over from that table, and D and trimming were inferred from the DNA. The sample contains about 260,000 clones, roughly 90% of which appear only once. CDR1 and CDR2 (germline): KGHDR, SFDVKD. The CDR3 spans 13 residues. The V end was cut by 5 bases, the J end by 5 bases, with 11 bases between. This clonotype was sampled from a woman in her twenties or thirties with COVID-19, enrolled during active disease. Sequencing was performed on peripheral blood. The gene calls are TRBV24-1 and TRBJ2-5, with D maybe TRBD1 (5 bases). CDR3 region: CATSGWGLETQYF. As DNA, the CDR3 is TGTGCCACCAGTGGTTGGGGCCTCGAGACCCAGTACTTC.